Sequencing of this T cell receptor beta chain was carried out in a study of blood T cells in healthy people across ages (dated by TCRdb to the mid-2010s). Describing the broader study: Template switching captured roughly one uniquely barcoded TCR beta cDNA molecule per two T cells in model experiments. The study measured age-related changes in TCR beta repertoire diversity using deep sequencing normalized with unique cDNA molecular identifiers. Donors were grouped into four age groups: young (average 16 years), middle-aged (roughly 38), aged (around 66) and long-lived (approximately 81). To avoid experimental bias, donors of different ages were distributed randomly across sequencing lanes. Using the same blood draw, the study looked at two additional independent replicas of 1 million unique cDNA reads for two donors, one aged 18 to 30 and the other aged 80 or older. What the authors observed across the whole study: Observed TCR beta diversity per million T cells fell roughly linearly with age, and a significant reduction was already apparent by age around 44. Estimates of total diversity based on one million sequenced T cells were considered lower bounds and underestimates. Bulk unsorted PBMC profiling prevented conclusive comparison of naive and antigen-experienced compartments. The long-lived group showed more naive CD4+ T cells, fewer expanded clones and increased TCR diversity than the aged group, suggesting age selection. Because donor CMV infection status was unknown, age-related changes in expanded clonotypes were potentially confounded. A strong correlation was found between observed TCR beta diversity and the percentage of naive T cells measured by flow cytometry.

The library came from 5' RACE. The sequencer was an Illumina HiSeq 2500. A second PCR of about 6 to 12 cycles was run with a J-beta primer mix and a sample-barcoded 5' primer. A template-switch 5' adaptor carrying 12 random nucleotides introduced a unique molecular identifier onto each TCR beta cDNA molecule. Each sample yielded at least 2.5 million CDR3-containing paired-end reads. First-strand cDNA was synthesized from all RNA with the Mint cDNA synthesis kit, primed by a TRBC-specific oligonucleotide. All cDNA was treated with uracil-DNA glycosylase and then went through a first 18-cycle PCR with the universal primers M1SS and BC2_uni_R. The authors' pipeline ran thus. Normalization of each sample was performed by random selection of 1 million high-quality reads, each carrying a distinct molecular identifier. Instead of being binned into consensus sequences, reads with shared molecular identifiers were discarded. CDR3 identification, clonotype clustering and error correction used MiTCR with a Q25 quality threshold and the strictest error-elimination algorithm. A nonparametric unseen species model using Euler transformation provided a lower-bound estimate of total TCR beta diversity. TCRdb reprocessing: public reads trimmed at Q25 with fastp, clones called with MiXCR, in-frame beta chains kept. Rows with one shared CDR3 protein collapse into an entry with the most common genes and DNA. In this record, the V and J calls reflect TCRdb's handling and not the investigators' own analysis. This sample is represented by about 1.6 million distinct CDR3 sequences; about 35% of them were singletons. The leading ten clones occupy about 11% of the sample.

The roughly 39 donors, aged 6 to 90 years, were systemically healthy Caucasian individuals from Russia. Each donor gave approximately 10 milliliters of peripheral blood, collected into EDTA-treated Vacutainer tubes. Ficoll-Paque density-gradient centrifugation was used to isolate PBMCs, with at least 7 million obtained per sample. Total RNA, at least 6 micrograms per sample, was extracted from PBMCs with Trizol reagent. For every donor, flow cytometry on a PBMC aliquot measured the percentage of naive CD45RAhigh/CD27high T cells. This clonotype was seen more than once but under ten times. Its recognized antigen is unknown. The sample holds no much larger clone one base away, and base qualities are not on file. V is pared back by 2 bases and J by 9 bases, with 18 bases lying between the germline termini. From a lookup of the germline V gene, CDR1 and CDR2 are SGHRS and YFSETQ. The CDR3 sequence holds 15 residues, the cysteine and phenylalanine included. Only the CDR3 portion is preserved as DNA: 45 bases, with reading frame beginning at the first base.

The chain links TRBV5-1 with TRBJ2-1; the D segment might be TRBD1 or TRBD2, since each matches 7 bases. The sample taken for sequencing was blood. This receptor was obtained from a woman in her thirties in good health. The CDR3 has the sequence CASSFISRGGGEQFF. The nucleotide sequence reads TGCGCCAGCAGCTTCATAAGCAGGGGGGGAGGTGAGCAGTTCTTC.